This T cell receptor beta chain was captured by sequencing in a study of shared clonotypes between healthy human individuals. CDR1 and CDR2 from the germline V gene are MDHEN and SYDVKM. CDR3 length equals 16 residues. With V trimmed by 3 bases and J by 4 bases, 10 bases remained unmatched. Each subset's genomic DNA was shared equally among a number of immunoSEQ plates. Sequencing used immunoSEQ multiplex PCR; TCRdb keeps in-frame clones, though not all of them. Altogether about 2.4 million clones are present, 93% being singletons, with the ten largest covering about 0.34%. The TCR was taken from a man between 18 and 29 years old in good health. Some clones in this sample may be carry-over from other donors' samples. The sample taken for sequencing was naive CD4+ T cells from PBMCs. Subset in this sample: CD45RA+ positively selected. The chain has TRBV28 and TRBJ1-1, with 8 bases identical to TRBD1. CDR3 sequence (DNA): TGTGCCAGCAGTTTGCGGCAGGGGGCTAGAGGCACTGAAGCTTTCTTT. It translates to CASSLRQGARGTEAFF.